Below are 15 T cell receptor beta chains sequenced from a single sample in a study of OX40 agonist ivuxolimab in advanced cancers. Receptor amplification or capture employed the immunoSEQ multiplex PCR assay. TCRdb obtained this table from immuneACCESS and retained in-frame rearrangements with V and J assigned. These tables miss some clones; where compared with another copy, unresolved V genes account for less than half of the shortfall, and the remainder is unexplained. This sample holds over 85,000 clones; approximately 90% were observed only once. The ten largest clones represent 0.4% to 0.65% of the sample. Sequenced material: CD4+ or CD8+ T cells sorted from blood, taken in a trial of the OX40 agonist ivuxolimab. These receptors originate from an adult with an advanced solid tumor such as melanoma, head and neck, liver or kidney cancer.

This rearrangement joins TRBV5-1 to TRBJ2-7; D may correspond to TRBD1 or TRBD2 (5 bases each). V lost 4 bases, J lost 1 base, and 15 bases lay in between. The CDR3 spans 15 residues. Germline V gives CDR1 SGHRS, CDR2 YFSETQ. The CDR3 DNA follows: TGCGCCAGCAGCATCCTGGGTGGGGGATCCTACGAGCAGTACTTC. Translating it yields CASSILGGGSYEQYF.

The V call is TRBV29-1, the J call TRBJ2-3; tentatively, D is TRBD2 (7 bases). The CDR3 extends over 15 amino acids. Germline V gives CDR1 SQVTM, CDR2 ANQGSEA. V lost 7 bases, J lost 1 base, and 18 bases lay in between. For the CDR3, the DNA is TGCAGCGCGGGGCCCGGGGGGCTTCGCACAGATACGCAGTATTTT. Translating it yields CSAGPGGLRTDTQYF.

V is TRBV5-5 and J is TRBJ1-4, with D perhaps matching TRBD1 (5 bases). This CDR3 region has 14 residues. CDR1 SGHKS and CDR2 YYEKEE come from the germline V gene (reference sequence). V dropped 3 bases and J dropped 6 bases, with 12 bases sitting between them. Here the CDR3 reads CASSYLGGDEKLFF. For the CDR3, the DNA is TGTGCCAGCAGCTATTTGGGGGGTGATGAAAAACTGTTTTTT.

A remark on this clone: The CDR3 does not end in the conserved phenylalanine or tryptophan, so this is likely a read error. No DNA is shown, since the ends of the CDR3 on it are uncertain; the CDR3 is the one TCRdb lists. J is TRBJ2-7 and V is TRBV27; the table's D call of TRBD2 was not tested on the DNA. In germline, CDR1 is MNHEY, CDR2 SMNVEV (reference sequence). The CDR3 is 13 residues long, counting both termini. This CDR3 is CASSFLRPPSPGD.

This clone was found a few times. The V gene is TRBV19, the J gene TRBJ1-4; perhaps TRBD1 as D (5 bases). This CDR3 has 13 residues. Germline V gene data show CDR1 as LNHDA and CDR2 as SQIVND (reference sequence). Trimming stripped 6 bases from V and 5 bases from J, with 10 bases between. DNA of the CDR3: TGTGCCAGTAGGGAGACAGAAAATGAAAAACTGTTTTTT. Translation gives CASRETENEKLFF.

The chain combines TRBV18 with TRBJ1-3; D unresolved. Germline V gives CDR1 KGHSH, CDR2 LQKENI. V dropped 1 base and J dropped 3 bases, with 10 bases sitting between them. The CDR3 has 15 residues. For the CDR3, the DNA is TGTGCCAGCTCACCACAGGCCGGGGATGGAAACACCATATATTTT. As protein: CASSPQAGDGNTIYF. Using reference TRBV18 and TRBJ1-3 for the parts outside the CDR3, the full variable domain is NAGVMQNPRHLVRRRGQEARLRCSPMKGHSHVYWYRQLPEEGLKFMVYLQKENIIDESGMPKERFSAEFPKEGPSILRIQQVVRGDSAAYFCASSPQAGDGNTIYFGEGSWLTVV.

Remarks on this clone: The sample contains more than one DNA sequence encoding this CDR3. The chain links TRBV29-1 to TRBJ2-3; possible D gene TRBD2, 5 bases. The ends were cut back, 2 bases at V and 1 base at J, with 10 bases in the middle. Per the germline V gene, CDR1 is SQVTM and CDR2 is ANQGSEA. The CDR3 has 14 amino acids. The CDR3 region has the DNA TGCAGCGTTGAACGGGGAGTAGGCACAGATACGCAGTATTTT. It translates to CSVERGVGTDTQYF.

The CDR3 sequence: CASSLGRQNTGELFF. As DNA, the CDR3 is TGCGCCAGCAGCCTGGGACGGCAAAACACCGGGGAGCTGTTTTTT. The gene calls are TRBV4-1 and TRBJ2-2; D may match TRBD1 or TRBD2 (5 bases each). Germline CDR1 reads MGHRA; CDR2 reads YSYEKL. V was shortened by 4 bases and J by 2 bases, with 11 bases between the two germline ends. This CDR3 is 15 amino acids long.

This clone has just one count. The chain couples TRBV2 to TRBJ2-7; D possibly corresponds to TRBD2 (6 bases). In germline, CDR1 is SNHLY, CDR2 FYNNEI. V gave up 7 bases and J gave up 2 bases, with 12 bases separating them. The CDR3 has 13 residues. The CDR3 nucleotides read TGTGCCAGCATAGTGGGGGGAACCTACGAGCAGTACTTC. Translating gives CASIVGGTYEQYF.

The chain has TRBV28 and TRBJ1-1, with TRBD1 as a possible D gene (6 bases). Trimming shortened V by 5 bases and J by 5 bases, and 27 bases separated the two germline ends. The CDR3 length is 18 residues. Germline assignment: CDR1 MDHEN and CDR2 SYDVKM. The CDR3 DNA reads TGTGCCAGCAGTCCGACCACGCGAAAAACAGGGTTTTGGACTGAAGCTTTCTTT. This sequence encodes CASSPTTRKTGFWTEAFF.

This chain joins TRBV29-1 and TRBJ1-4, with D hard to call. The CDR3 is made up of 13 amino acids. The V end was cut by 7 bases, the J end by 0 bases, with 9 bases between. Germline V gene sequence: CDR1 SQVTM, CDR2 ANQGSEA. In DNA, the CDR3 is TGCAGCGCAGTGGGAGCAACTAATGAAAAACTGTTTTTT. Translation: CSAVGATNEKLFF.

This chain uses TRBV5-4 with TRBJ1-1, with 9 positions matching TRBD1. The CDR3 extends over 15 amino acids. V shed 4 bases and J 5 bases; nucleotides not matched to a gene: 9. Germline V gene sequence: CDR1 SGHNT, CDR2 YYREEE (reference sequence). The CDR3 region is CASSVYRGLGTEAFF. DNA for the CDR3: TGTGCCAGCAGCGTGTACAGGGGGCTGGGGACTGAAGCTTTCTTT.

This clone was seen a single time. The chain uses TRBV29-1 and TRBJ2-5; perhaps TRBD1 as D (6 bases). The J call may be wrong; the DNA end is better matched by TRBJ2-7. The germline gives CDR1 SQVTM, CDR2 ANQGSEA. The CDR3 runs 13 residues. CDR3 protein: CSVEEDRTYEQYF. The CDR3 DNA reads TGCAGCGTTGAGGAGGACAGAACCTACGAGCAGTACTTC.

V usage is TRBV15 and J usage is TRBJ1-2; tentatively, D is TRBD1 (5 bases). V dropped 1 base and J dropped 7 bases, with 10 bases sitting between them. This CDR3 is built from 13 residues. Per germline, CDR1 LNHNV and CDR2 YYDKDF (reference sequence). The CDR3 sequence: CATSRGRDPGYTF. CDR3 sequence (DNA): TGTGCCACCAGCAGAGGGAGGGACCCTGGCTACACCTTC.

V gene TRBV5-8 combines with J gene TRBJ1-3; D may be TRBD1 (6 bases). Deletions cut 0 bases from V and 0 bases from J, with 16 bases between. The CDR3 has 18 amino acids. Germline CDR1 and CDR2: SGHTS and YDEGEE. DNA for the CDR3: TGTGCCAGCAGCTTGGGGGGAGGACAGCATCTCTCTGGAAACACCATATATTTT. Its translation: CASSLGGGQHLSGNTIYF.